This T cell receptor beta chain was captured in a study of monozygotic twins with inflammatory bowel disease. CDR3 length: 12 residues. Per germline, CDR1 SQVTM and CDR2 ANQGSEA. General study results and limits: The analysis yielded no support for one strong signal or clonotype associated with IBD.

As to this clonotype: Its antigen is still unknown.

TCRdb reprocessed the 5' RACE reads, with one entry per CDR3 protein and no DNA. The repertoire table contains approximately 160,000 distinct CDR3 sequences. The source is a human donor with ulcerative colitis or Crohn's disease, or a healthy co-twin of an affected twin (not recorded which). This chain joins TRBV29-1 and TRBJ2-5; checking the TCRdb D call of TRBD1 is not possible without DNA. The sequenced material came from blood. The CDR3 reads CSVEWGGETQYF.